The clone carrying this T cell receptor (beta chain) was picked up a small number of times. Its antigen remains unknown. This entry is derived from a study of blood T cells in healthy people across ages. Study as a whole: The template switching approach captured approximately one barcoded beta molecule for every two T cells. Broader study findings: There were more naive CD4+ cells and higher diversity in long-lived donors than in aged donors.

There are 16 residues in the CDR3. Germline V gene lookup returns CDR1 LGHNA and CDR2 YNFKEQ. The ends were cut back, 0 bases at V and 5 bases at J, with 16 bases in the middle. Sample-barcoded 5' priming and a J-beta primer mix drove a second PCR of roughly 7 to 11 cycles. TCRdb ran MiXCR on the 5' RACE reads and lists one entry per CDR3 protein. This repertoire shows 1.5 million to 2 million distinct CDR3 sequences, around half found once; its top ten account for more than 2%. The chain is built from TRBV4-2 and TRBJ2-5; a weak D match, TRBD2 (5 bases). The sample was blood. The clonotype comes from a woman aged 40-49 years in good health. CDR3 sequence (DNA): TGTGCCAGCAGCCAAGATTCCGGACTCAAAGGGGAGACCCAGTACTTC. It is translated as CASSQDSGLKGETQYF.